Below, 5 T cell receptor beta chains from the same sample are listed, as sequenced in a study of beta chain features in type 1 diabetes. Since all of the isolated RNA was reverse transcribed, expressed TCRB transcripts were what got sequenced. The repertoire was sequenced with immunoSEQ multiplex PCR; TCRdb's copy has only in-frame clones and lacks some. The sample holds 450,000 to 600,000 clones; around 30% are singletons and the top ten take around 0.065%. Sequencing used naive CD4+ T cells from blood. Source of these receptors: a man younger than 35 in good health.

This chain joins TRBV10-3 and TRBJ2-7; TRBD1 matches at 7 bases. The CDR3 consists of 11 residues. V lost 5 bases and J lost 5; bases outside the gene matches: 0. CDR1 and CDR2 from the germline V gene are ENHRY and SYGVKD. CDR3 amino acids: CAISTGDEQYF. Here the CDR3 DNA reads TGTGCCATCAGTACAGGGGACGAGCAGTACTTC.

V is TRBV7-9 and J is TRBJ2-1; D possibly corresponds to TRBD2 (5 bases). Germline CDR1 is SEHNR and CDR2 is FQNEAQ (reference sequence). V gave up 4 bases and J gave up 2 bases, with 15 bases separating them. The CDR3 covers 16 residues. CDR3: CASSSLLGVTYNEQFF. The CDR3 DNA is TGTGCCAGCAGCTCCCTCTTGGGAGTAACCTACAATGAGCAGTTCTTC.

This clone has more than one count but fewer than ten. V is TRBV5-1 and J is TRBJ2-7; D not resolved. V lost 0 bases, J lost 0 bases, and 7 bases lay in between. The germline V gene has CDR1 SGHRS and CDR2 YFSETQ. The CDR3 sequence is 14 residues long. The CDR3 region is CASSLGLSSYEQYF. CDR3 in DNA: TGCGCCAGCAGCTTGGGTCTTAGCTCCTACGAGCAGTACTTC.

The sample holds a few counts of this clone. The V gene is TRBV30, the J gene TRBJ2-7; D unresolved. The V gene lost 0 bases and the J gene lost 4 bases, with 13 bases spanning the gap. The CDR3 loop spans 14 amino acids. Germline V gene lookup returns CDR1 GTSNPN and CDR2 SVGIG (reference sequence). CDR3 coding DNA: TGTGCCTGGAGTGTATTAAGGAAGAGATACGAGCAGTACTTC. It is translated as CAWSVLRKRYEQYF. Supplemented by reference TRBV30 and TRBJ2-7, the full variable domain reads SQTIHQWPATLVQPVGSPLSLECTVEGTSNPNLYWYRQAAGRGLQLLFYSVGIGQISSEVPQNLSASRPQDRQFILSSKKLLLSDSGFYLCAWSVLRKRYEQYFGPGTRLTVT.

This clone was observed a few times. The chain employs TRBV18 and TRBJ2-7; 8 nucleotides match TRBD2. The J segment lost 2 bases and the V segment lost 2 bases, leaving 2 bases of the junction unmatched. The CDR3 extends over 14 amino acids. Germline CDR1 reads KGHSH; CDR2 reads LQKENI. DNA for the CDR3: TGTGCCAGCTCACCAGCACTAGCGGCCTACGAGCAGTACTTC. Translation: CASSPALAAYEQYF.